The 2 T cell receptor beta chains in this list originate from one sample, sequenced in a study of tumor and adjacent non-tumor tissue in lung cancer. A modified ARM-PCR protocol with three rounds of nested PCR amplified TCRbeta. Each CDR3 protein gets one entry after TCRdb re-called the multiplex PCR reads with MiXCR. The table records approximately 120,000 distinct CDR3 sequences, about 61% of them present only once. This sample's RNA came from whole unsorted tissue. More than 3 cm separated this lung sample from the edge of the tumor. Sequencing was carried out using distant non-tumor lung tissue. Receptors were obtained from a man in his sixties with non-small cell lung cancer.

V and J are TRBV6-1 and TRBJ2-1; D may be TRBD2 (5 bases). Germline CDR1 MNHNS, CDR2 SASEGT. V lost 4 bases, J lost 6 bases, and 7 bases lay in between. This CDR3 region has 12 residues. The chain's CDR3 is CASSASGNEQFF. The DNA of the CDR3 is TGTGCCAGCAGTGCGAGCGGCAATGAGCAGTTCTTC.

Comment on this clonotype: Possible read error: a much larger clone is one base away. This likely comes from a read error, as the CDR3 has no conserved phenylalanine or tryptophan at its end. The CDR3 DNA reads as TGCGCCAGCAGCTTCACTAGCGCCTACCAAGAGACCCAGTACCTC. The encoded protein is CASSFTSAYQETQYL. The chain recombines TRBV5-1 with TRBJ2-5; 7 bases agree with TRBD2. The V segment lost 2 bases and the J segment 0 bases; nucleotides outside the gene matches: 4. This CDR3 is 15 amino acids long. CDR1 and CDR2 from the germline V gene are SGHRS and YFSETQ.